The present entry profiles one TCR beta chain with its context. Its antigen remains unidentified. This sample is drawn from a study of a mutant IDH1 vaccine in newly diagnosed glioma. Study summary: Treated patients were roughly 62% male, roughly 40% female, mean age around 40 years.

The time point denotes: week 47, end of study. Each vaccine dose was 300 ug of mutant IDH1 20-mer peptide, with topical imiquimod. Assay used: immunoSEQ multiplex PCR; TCRdb lists only in-frame clones, some missing. The top ten hold roughly 0.78% of the sample, which has about 94,000 clones, roughly 91% seen once. The V gene's germline CDR1 is SNHLY and CDR2 FYNNEI. V was cut by 3 bases and J by 2 bases, with 7 bases left in between. This CDR3 spans 13 amino acids. The chain carries TRBV2 and TRBJ1-2, with D unclear. This sequence originates from a woman aged 50 to 65 with glioma. The sample consisted of PBMCs, taken from a glioma patient whose treatment included an IDH1 peptide vaccine. CDR3 in amino acids: CASSDSTNYGYTF. The CDR3 DNA reads TGTGCCAGCAGTGACAGCACAAACTATGGCTACACCTTC.